Each of the 14 T cell receptor beta chains below was sequenced from the same sample in a study of cytomegalovirus exposure and HLA in healthy donors. This PCR relied on a set of 60 Vbeta primers and 13 Jbeta primers. Profiled with immunoSEQ multiplex PCR; TCRdb holds only in-frame clones, not every one. This sample has more than 200,000 clones, with about three quarters found just once. What was sequenced was PBMCs. The receptor source for this set is a man aged 40-55 years in good health and CMV-seronegative.

This sequence joins TRBV5-1 and TRBJ2-5; 9 bases are a match to TRBD2. Trimming cost V 3 bases and J 1 base; bases outside gene matches: 4. In germline, CDR1 is SGHRS, CDR2 YFSETQ. CDR3 length: 15 amino acids. This CDR3 is CASSSWTSVQETQYF. The CDR3 DNA reads as TGCGCCAGCAGCTCTTGGACTAGCGTCCAAGAGACCCAGTACTTC.

The V call is TRBV7-9, the J call TRBJ2-1, with 8 bases aligning to TRBD2. Germline CDR1 reads SEHNR; CDR2 reads FQNEAQ (reference sequence). The CDR3 spans 18 residues. With V trimmed by 3 bases and J by 4 bases, 14 bases remained unmatched. CDR3 bases: TGTGCCAGCAGCTTTAGTGTTTCAGCGGGAGCGGGTTACAATGAGCAGTTCTTC. This sequence encodes CASSFSVSAGAGYNEQFF.

The chain recombines TRBV15 with TRBJ2-7, with 7 bases that match TRBD2. Germline CDR1 and CDR2: LNHNV and YYDKDF (reference sequence). V shed 0 bases and J 3 bases; nucleotides not matched to a gene: 2. The CDR3 is 14 residues long. CDR3 nucleotide sequence: TGTGCCACCAGCAGAGAGAGGGACTACTACGAGCAGTACTTC. It codes for CATSRERDYYEQYF.

The gene calls are TRBV19 and TRBJ1-4; TRBD1 might be the D (5 bases). This CDR3 spans 14 amino acids. Looked up from germline, CDR1 is LNHDA and CDR2 is SQIVND (reference sequence). Between the trimmed V and J ends, which lost 3 bases and 10 bases, there was a span of 15 bases. This chain's CDR3 is CASSIDSLARKLFF. The DNA of the CDR3 is TGTGCCAGTAGTATCGACAGCTTAGCAAGAAAACTGTTTTTT.

A single count supports this clone. V usage is TRBV5-4 and J usage is TRBJ1-5; D gene unclear. CDR1 is SGHNT, CDR2 YYREEE, per germline (reference sequence). The CDR3 length is 13 residues. The V end was cut by 4 bases, the J end by 6 bases, with 11 bases between. CDR3 sequence (DNA): TGTGCCAGCAGCGCCGTCCCGGGTCAGCCCCAGCATTTT. Translated: CASSAVPGQPQHF. The whole variable domain, filled in from reference TRBV5-4 and TRBJ1-5, reads ETGVTQSPTHLIKTRGQQVTLRCSSQSGHNTVSWYQQALGQGPQFIFQYYREEENGRGNFPPRFSGLQFPNYSSELNVNALELDDSALYLCASSAVPGQPQHFGDGTRLSIL.

This clone showed up just once. V gene TRBV12-5 combines with J gene TRBJ1-2; a weak D match, TRBD1 (5 bases). The germline CDR1 and CDR2 sequences are LGHNT and FRNRAP. The CDR3 has 13 amino acids. V dropped 6 bases and J dropped 10 bases, with 18 bases sitting between them. CDR3 in DNA: TGTGCTAGTGGAAACGACGGGACTCGTGTCTACACCTTC. This codes for CASGNDGTRVYTF.

In DNA, the CDR3 is TGTGCCAGCAGCTTGGGGGGACTGCTCTATGGCTACACCTTC. It encodes CASSLGGLLYGYTF. This rearrangement joins TRBV5-6 to TRBJ1-2, with a tentative D call TRBD1 (5 bases). In germline, CDR1 is SGHDT, CDR2 YYEEEE. Trimming cost V 0 bases and J 4 bases, with 10 bases left between them. The CDR3 has 14 residues.

This clone was observed once. This sequence joins TRBV5-6 and TRBJ2-1; 14 bases are shared with TRBD2. The V gene's germline CDR1 is SGHDT and CDR2 YYEEEE. This CDR3 has 17 residues. The V and J ends lost 4 bases and 6 bases, in that order; junction bases with no gene match: 9. The CDR3 reads CASSIYTGLAGVNEQFF. The CDR3 DNA is TGTGCCAGCAGCATATACACGGGACTAGCGGGAGTCAATGAGCAGTTCTTC.

The V and J genes are TRBV28 and TRBJ2-3, with D possibly being TRBD1 (6 bases). The V and J ends lost 10 bases and 8 bases respectively, with 13 bases between them. In germline, CDR1 is MDHEN, CDR2 SYDVKM. The CDR3 spans 11 residues. DNA of the CDR3: TGTGCCATAGAACAGGGAGCTACGCAGTATTTT. Translation gives CAIEQGATQYF.

V is TRBV5-5 and J is TRBJ2-5; 12 bases agree with TRBD2. The junction had 9 bases not matched to a gene; V was cut back by 1 base and J by 5 bases. This CDR3 comprises 17 residues. Looked up from germline, CDR1 is SGHKS and CDR2 is YYEKEE (reference sequence). CDR3: CASSLPVTSGSIETQYF. The CDR3 coding sequence is TGTGCCAGCAGCTTGCCTGTGACTAGCGGGAGTATTGAGACCCAGTACTTC. The full variable domain, with the rest looked up from reference TRBV5-5 and TRBJ2-5, is DAGVTQSPTHLIKTRGQQVTLRCSPISGHKSVSWYQQVLGQGPQFIFQYYEKEERGRGNFPDRFSARQFPNYSSELNVNALLLGDSALYLCASSLPVTSGSIETQYFGPGTRLLVL.

The chain is built from TRBV27 and TRBJ2-1; no clear D. V was pared by 3 bases and J by 0 bases, with 9 bases between. The CDR3 runs 15 residues. CDR1 and CDR2 from the germline V gene are MNHEY and SMNVEV (reference sequence). This CDR3 reads CASSLYSSSYNEQFF. The CDR3, as DNA: TGTGCCAGCAGTTTGTACTCGAGCTCCTACAATGAGCAGTTCTTC.

Remarks on this clone: At one boundary the junction diverges from the germline segment, which might be a read error. This chain links TRBV7-9 with TRBJ2-7; D uncertain. This CDR3 comprises 12 residues. Germline CDR1 is SEHNR and CDR2 is FQNEAQ (reference sequence). The CDR3 spells CSSTRSSYEQYF. The CDR3 DNA reads as TGTTCCAGCACCAGATCATCCTACGAGCAGTACTTC.

This chain uses TRBV7-9 with TRBJ2-6; no clear D gene. Per germline, CDR1 SEHNR and CDR2 FQNEAQ (reference sequence). The CDR3 runs 17 residues. V was shortened by 6 bases and J by 0 bases, with 15 bases between the two germline ends. The chain's CDR3 is CASRPDTYFSGANVLTF. In DNA form, the CDR3 reads TGTGCCAGCAGACCTGACACTTACTTCTCTGGGGCCAACGTCCTGACTTTC.

This clone was seen only a few times. The gene calls are TRBV11-3 and TRBJ2-7; D is perhaps TRBD1 (6 bases). V shed 1 base and J shed 5 bases, with 15 bases lying between them. The CDR3 is made up of 15 amino acids. Germline V gives CDR1 SGHNT, CDR2 YENEEA. In nucleotides, the CDR3 is TGTGCCAGCAGCTTAGGGCAGGGGTCGGTGGACGAGCAGTACTTC. This encodes CASSLGQGSVDEQYF.